This T cell receptor (beta chain) was documented in a study of PD-1 blockade in classical Hodgkin lymphoma. Overall study: Nivolumab was given intravenously to patients at 3 mg/kg every 2 weeks.

Brentuximab vedotin exposure varied, and every patient relapsed after autologous stem cell transplantation. The CDR3 contains 12 residues. The germline gives CDR1 MNHNY, CDR2 SVGAGI (reference sequence). The V end lost 5 bases, the J end lost 13 bases, and 14 bases lay between the germline ends. Turning to this clone: The antigen remains unidentified.

Study-level results: In CD4+ cells, TCR diversity went up significantly by C4D1, but in CD8+ cells it did not. Patients starting nivolumab less than 1 year after ASCT had lower diversity and were excluded from later analyses. Before treatment, complete responders showed about the same diversity as newly diagnosed patients.

Profiling relied on immunoSEQ multiplex PCR, and the TCRdb table lists in-frame clones only, not all of them. This sample has some 64,000 clones, with 80% to 90% found just once. Sequenced material: peripheral blood mononuclear cells (PBMCs), taken at baseline. The chain uses TRBV6-6 and TRBJ1-4, with D possibly matching TRBD1 (5 bases). The receptor comes from a human donor with classical Hodgkin lymphoma. Written as DNA, the CDR3 is TGTGCCAGCAGTGGCGCGGGGGTAAGACTGTTTTTT. This codes for CASSGAGVRLFF.